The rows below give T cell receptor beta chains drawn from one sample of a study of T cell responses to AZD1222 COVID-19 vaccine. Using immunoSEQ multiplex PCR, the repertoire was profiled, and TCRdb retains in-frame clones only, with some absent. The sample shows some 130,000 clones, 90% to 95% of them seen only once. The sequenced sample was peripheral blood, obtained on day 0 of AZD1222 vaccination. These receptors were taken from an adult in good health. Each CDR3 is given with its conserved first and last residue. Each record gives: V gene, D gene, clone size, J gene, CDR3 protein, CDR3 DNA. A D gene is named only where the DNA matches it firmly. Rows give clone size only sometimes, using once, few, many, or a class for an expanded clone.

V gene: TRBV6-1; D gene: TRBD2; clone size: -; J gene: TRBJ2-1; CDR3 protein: CASSEAHGLEYSEQFF; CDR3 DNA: TGTGCCAGCAGTGAAGCGCATGGACTAGAATATAGTGAGCAGTTCTTC
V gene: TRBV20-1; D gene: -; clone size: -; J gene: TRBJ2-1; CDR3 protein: CSASVAPIARDQQFF; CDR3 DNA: TGCAGTGCTAGTGTAGCTCCTATTGCGCGTGATCAGCAGTTCTTC
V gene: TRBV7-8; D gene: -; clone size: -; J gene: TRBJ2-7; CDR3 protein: CASSLTRGAYEQYF; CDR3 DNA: TGTGCCAGCAGCTTAACCAGGGGGGCCTACGAGCAGTACTTC
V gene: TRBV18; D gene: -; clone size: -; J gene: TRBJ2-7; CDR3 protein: CASSPPAGTTYEQYF; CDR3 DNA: TGTGCCAGCTCACCACCGGCAGGAACGACCTACGAGCAGTACTTC
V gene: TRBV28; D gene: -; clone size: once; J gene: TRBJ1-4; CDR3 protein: CATQTGFNEKLFF; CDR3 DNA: TGTGCCACCCAGACAGGATTTAATGAAAAACTGTTTTTT
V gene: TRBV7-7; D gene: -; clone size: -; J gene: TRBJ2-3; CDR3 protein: CASSLGAGTDTQYF; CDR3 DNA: TGTGCTAGCAGCTTAGGGGCGGGAACAGATACGCAGTATTTT
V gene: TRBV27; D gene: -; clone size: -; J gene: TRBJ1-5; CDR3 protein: CASGGNQPQHF; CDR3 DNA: TGTGCCAGCGGGGGAAATCAGCCCCAGCATTTT
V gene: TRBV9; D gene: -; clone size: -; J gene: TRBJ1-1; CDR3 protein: CASSLVGGNTEAFF; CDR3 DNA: TGTGCCAGCAGCCTAGTTGGGGGGAACACTGAAGCTTTCTTT
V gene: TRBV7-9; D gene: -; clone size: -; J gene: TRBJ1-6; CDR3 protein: CASSFTRSNSPLHF; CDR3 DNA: TGTGCCAGCAGCTTCACTAGGAGCAATTCACCCCTCCACTTT
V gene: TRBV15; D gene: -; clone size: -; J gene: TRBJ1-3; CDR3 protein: CATSTALSGNTIYF; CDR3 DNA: TGTGCCACCAGCACGGCCCTCTCTGGAAACACCATATATTTT
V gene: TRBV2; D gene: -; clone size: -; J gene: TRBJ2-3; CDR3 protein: CASSETVGTQYF; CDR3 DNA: TGTGCCAGCAGTGAAACGGTCGGTACGCAGTATTTT
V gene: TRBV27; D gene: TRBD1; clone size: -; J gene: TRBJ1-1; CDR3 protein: CASSLLGQGSEAFF; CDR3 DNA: TGTGCCAGCAGTCTCCTGGGACAGGGATCTGAAGCTTTCTTT
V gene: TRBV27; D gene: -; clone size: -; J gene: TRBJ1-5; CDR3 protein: CASSLSRSSGNQPQHF; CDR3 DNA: TGTGCCAGCAGTTTATCGAGGTCCAGTGGCAATCAGCCCCAGCATTTT
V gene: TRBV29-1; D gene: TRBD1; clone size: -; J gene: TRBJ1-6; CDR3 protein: CSTTGGQVGSPLHF; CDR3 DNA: TGCAGCACAACGGGGGGACAGGTGGGTTCACCCCTCCACTTT
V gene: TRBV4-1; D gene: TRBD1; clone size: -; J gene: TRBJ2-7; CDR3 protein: CASSQVGRGFSYEQYF; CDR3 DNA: TGCGCCAGCAGCCAAGTGGGCAGGGGGTTCTCCTACGAGCAGTACTTC
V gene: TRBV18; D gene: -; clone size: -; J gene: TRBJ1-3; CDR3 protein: CASSQQEVQGNTIYF; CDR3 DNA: TGTGCCAGCTCACAACAGGAGGTGCAAGGAAACACCATATATTTT
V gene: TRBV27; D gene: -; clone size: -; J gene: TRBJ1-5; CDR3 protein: CASSLWASGGQPQHF; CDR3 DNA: TGTGCCAGCAGTTTATGGGCGAGCGGGGGACAGCCCCAGCATTTT
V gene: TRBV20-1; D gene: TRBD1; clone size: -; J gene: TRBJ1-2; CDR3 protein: CSAGTGVGYTF; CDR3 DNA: TGCAGTGCCGGGACAGGGGTCGGCTACACCTTC
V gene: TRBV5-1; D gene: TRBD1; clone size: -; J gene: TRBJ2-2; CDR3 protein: CASSRRDRGTGELFF; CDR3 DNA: TGCGCCAGCAGCAGACGGGACAGAGGCACCGGGGAGCTGTTTTTT
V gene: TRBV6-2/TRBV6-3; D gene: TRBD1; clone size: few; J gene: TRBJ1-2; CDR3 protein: CASSYLTTGFYGYTF; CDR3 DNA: TGTGCCAGCAGTTACCTAACGACAGGGTTCTATGGCTACACCTTC
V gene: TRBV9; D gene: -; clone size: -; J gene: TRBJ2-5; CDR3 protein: CASSRMTHAETQYF; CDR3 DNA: TGTGCCAGCAGCAGGATGACGCACGCAGAGACCCAGTACTTC
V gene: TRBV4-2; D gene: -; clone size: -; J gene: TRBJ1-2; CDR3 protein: CASSQKGGAQATYGYTF; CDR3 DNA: TGTGCCAGCAGCCAAAAGGGGGGGGCGCAGGCTACCTATGGCTACACCTTC
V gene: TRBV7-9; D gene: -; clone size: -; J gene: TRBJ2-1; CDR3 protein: CASSTTVPNEQFF; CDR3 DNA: TGTGCCAGCAGCACGACCGTTCCCAATGAGCAGTTCTTC
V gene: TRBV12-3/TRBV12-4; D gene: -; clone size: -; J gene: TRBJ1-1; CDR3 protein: CASSLYRNTEAFF; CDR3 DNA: TGTGCCAGCAGCCTTTATAGGAACACTGAAGCTTTCTTT
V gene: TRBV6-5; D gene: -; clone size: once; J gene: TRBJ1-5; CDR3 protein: CASSRGYRNQPQHF; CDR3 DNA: TGTGCCAGCAGTCGTGGTTATAGAAATCAGCCCCAGCATTTT
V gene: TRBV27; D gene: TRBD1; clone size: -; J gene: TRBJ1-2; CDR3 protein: CASSFAGQGLSGYTF; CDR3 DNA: TGTGCCAGCAGTTTTGCGGGACAGGGATTGAGCGGCTACACCTTC